This TCR beta chain was sequenced in a study of response to subunit inactivated influenza vaccine. Findings of the study overall: The authors put forward the suggestion that each seasonal influenza vaccination may bring in only a limited number of new T cells.

TCRdb used MiXCR to reprocess the RT-PCR reads, holding one entry per CDR3 protein. The repertoire holds 550,000 to 650,000 distinct CDR3 sequences, with about 12% as singletons. Of note for this clonotype: Its antigen is currently unknown.

V was pared by 8 bases and J by 1 base, with 12 bases between. CDR1 and CDR2 (germline): MNHEY, SVGEGT. The CDR3 loop spans 15 amino acids. The TCR sequence derives from a man in his fifties who received an inactivated influenza vaccine. The chain has TRBV6-2 or TRBV6-3 and TRBJ2-6; D not certain. The sample was PBMCs from blood, taken on the day of vaccination. The CDR3 coding sequence is TGTGCCAGCCTGTCGGTAACATCTGGGGCCAACGTCCTGACTTTC. It specifies CASLSVTSGANVLTF.